Shown below are 11 T cell receptor beta chains from a single sample sequenced in a study of blood T cell repertoires in COVID-19. Sequencing used immunoSEQ multiplex PCR; TCRdb keeps in-frame clones, though not all of them. There are 85,000 or so clones in the sample; 80% to 90% occur only once, and roughly 30% lies in the top ten. The sequenced sample consisted of peripheral blood. The receptors come from a man aged 50 to 60 with active or convalescent COVID-19.

J is TRBJ2-7 and V is TRBV6-2 or TRBV6-3, with a weak D call TRBD1 (5 bases). The V gene's germline CDR1 is MNHEY and CDR2 SVGEGT. This CDR3 is 13 amino acids long. Trimming left V 6 bases short and J 6 bases short, with 15 bases between. Written as DNA, the CDR3 is TGTGCCAGCAGCTCCGATGGGGCAGGCGAGCAGTACTTC. Protein: CASSSDGAGEQYF.

V and J are TRBV7-2 and TRBJ1-2; D gene unclear. CDR3 length equals 15 residues. CDR1 and CDR2 from the germline V gene are SGHTA and FQGNSA. Trimming stripped 5 bases from V and 2 bases from J, with 15 bases between. Here the CDR3 DNA reads TGTGCCAGCAGCCAAATTGTGGCAGTGAACTATGGCTACACCTTC. Its protein is CASSQIVAVNYGYTF.

The rearrangement uses TRBV28 and TRBJ2-7; 7 bases match TRBD2. Germline values: CDR1 MDHEN, CDR2 SYDVKM. V dropped 5 bases and J dropped 2; count of bases not matched to a gene: 3. The CDR3 consists of 13 residues. In DNA, the CDR3 is TGTGCCAGCAGTCCAAGCGGGACCTACGAGCAGTACTTC. Encoded protein: CASSPSGTYEQYF. Looking up the rest from reference TRBV28 and TRBJ2-7 gives the full variable domain: DVKVTQSSRYLVKRTGEKVFLECVQDMDHENMFWYRQDPGLGLRLIYFSYDVKMKEKGDIPEGYSVSREKKERFSLILESASTNQTSMYLCASSPSGTYEQYFGPGTRLTVT.

The genes are TRBV24-1 and TRBJ1-2; TRBD1 matches at 9 bases. The CDR3 extends over 14 amino acids. Trimming cost V 4 bases and J 7 bases; bases outside gene matches: 6. Germline V gene lookup returns CDR1 KGHDR and CDR2 SFDVKD. The CDR3, as DNA: TGTGCCACCAGTGAACCAACAGGGGGCTCTGGCTACACCTTC. Protein product: CATSEPTGGSGYTF.

The V and J genes are TRBV10-3 and TRBJ2-3; TRBD2 aligns across 8 bases. The germline V gene has CDR1 ENHRY and CDR2 SYGVKD. This CDR3 is built from 13 residues. Trimming cost V 7 bases and J 3 bases; bases outside gene matches: 3. The DNA for the CDR3 is TGTGCCATCAAAGCGGGAGATACAGATACGCAGTATTTT. This codes for CAIKAGDTDTQYF.

The chain recombines TRBV30 with TRBJ2-5, with 9 bases fitting TRBD1. Germline V lookup: CDR1 GTSNPN, CDR2 SVGIG (reference sequence). The CDR3 extends over 13 amino acids. V lost 6 bases, J lost 6 bases, and 8 bases stayed unmatched. For the CDR3, the DNA is TGTGCCTGCTCCCTGGACAGGGGCAAGACCCAGTACTTC. It yields the protein CACSLDRGKTQYF.

This rearrangement joins TRBV28 to TRBJ1-1; 7 bases map to TRBD1. V lost 6 bases and J lost 5; bases outside the gene matches: 9. Looked up from germline, CDR1 is MDHEN and CDR2 is SYDVKM. The CDR3 totals 14 residues. The CDR3 protein is CASSINRGRTEAFF. The CDR3 DNA sequence: TGTGCCAGCAGCATTAACAGGGGAAGGACTGAAGCTTTCTTT.

CDR3 loop: CASSPRQGLLYEQYF. The CDR3 DNA is TGTGCCAGCTCACCGCGACAGGGTCTGCTCTACGAGCAGTACTTC. The chain joins TRBV18 to TRBJ2-7, with 7 positions matching TRBD1. Germline CDR1 is KGHSH and CDR2 is LQKENI. V was pared by 3 bases and J by 3 bases, with 8 bases of the junction left unmatched. The CDR3 totals 15 residues.

Written as DNA, the CDR3 is TGTGCTAGTGCCAATCCGGGACAGGGCCCAGATACGCAGTATTTT. Amino acids: CASANPGQGPDTQYF. V usage is TRBV12-5 and J usage is TRBJ2-3; 9 bases are shared with TRBD1. With 7 bases clipped from V and 4 bases from J, the junction kept 9 bases outside the gene matches. CDR1 and CDR2 (germline): LGHNT, FRNRAP. The CDR3 extends over 15 amino acids.

The chain links TRBV19 to TRBJ2-7, with 8 bases that match TRBD1. The CDR3 sequence is 15 residues long. Germline CDR1 is LNHDA and CDR2 is SQIVND (reference sequence). The J segment lost 4 bases and the V segment lost 2 bases, leaving 7 bases of the junction unmatched. The CDR3 DNA follows: TGTGCCAGTAGTATAACCCGGACAGGGCAGTACGAGCAGTACTTC. Protein sequence: CASSITRTGQYEQYF.

This clone has only a few counts. The chain couples TRBV6-2 or TRBV6-3 to TRBJ1-5, with a possible D match to TRBD1 (5 bases). Trimming removed 0 bases from V and 3 bases from J, with 12 bases in between. This CDR3 is built from 16 residues. Germline CDR1 reads MNHEY; CDR2 reads SVGEGT. The CDR3 bases are TGTGCCAGCAGTTACTCGAGTAGGGGTAACAATCAGCCCCAGCATTTT. It specifies CASSYSSRGNNQPQHF.